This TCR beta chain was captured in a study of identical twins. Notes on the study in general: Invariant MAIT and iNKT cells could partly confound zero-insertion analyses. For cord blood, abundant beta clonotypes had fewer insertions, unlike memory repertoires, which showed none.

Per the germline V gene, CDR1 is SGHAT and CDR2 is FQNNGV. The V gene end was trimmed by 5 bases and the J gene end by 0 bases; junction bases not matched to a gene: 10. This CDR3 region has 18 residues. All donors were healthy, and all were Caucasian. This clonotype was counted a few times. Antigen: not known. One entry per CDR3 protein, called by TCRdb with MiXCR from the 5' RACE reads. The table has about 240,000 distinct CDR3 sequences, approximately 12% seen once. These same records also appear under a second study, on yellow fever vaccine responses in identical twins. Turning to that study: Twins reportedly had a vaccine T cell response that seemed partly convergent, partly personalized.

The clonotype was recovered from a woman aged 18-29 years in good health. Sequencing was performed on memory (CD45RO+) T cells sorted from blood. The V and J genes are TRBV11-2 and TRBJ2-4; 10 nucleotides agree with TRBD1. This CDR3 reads CASSPEDRGFLAKNIQYF. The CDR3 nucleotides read TGTGCCAGCAGCCCCGAGGACAGGGGGTTTCTAGCCAAAAACATTCAGTACTTC. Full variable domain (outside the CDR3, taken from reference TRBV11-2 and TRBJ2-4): EAGVAQSPRYKIIEKRQSVAFWCNPISGHATLYWYQQILGQGPKLLIQFQNNGVVDDSQLPKDRFSAERLKGVDSTLKIQPAKLEDSAVYLCASSPEDRGFLAKNIQYFGAGTRLSVL.